Listed below are T cell receptor beta chains from one sample, sequenced in a study of T cells in localized non-small cell lung cancer. Clones were read by immunoSEQ multiplex PCR, and TCRdb kept only the in-frame ones, dropping some. The profile covers about 40,000 clones, with around nine tenths appearing a single time and approximately 3.5% taken by the ten largest. The specimen comprised peripheral blood, sampled before any cancer treatment. These receptors originate from a man aged 18-55 years with stage I lung adenocarcinoma. The CDR3 runs from the conserved cysteine through the conserved F or W. Fields, in order: J gene, V gene, CDR3 length, D gene, clone size, CDR3 DNA, CDR3 protein. A D gene is named only where the DNA matches it firmly. Clone sizes are given selectively: once, few, many, or a class where the clone is expanded.

j_gene: TRBJ2-5
v_gene: TRBV5-1
len: 14
d_gene: .
abundance: .
CDR3nt: TGCGCCAGCAGCTTGAGGGGGGCTGAGGAGACCCAGTACTTC
CDR3aa: CASSLRGAEETQYF

j_gene: TRBJ2-5
v_gene: TRBV9
len: 13
d_gene: .
abundance: .
CDR3nt: TGTGCCAGCAGCGTAGCTAGAGGAGAGACCCAGTACTTC
CDR3aa: CASSVARGETQYF

j_gene: TRBJ1-2
v_gene: TRBV7-6
len: 14
d_gene: TRBD1
abundance: once
CDR3nt: TGTGCCAGCGCCCTTACCGGGACAGGGACCGGCTACACCTTC
CDR3aa: CASALTGTGTGYTF

j_gene: TRBJ2-7
v_gene: TRBV5-1
len: 15
d_gene: TRBD1
abundance: .
CDR3nt: TGCGCCAGCAGCTTCGGAGACAGGGCTGCATACGAGCAGTACTTC
CDR3aa: CASSFGDRAAYEQYF

j_gene: TRBJ2-1
v_gene: TRBV7-7
len: 13
d_gene: .
abundance: .
CDR3nt: TGTGCCAGCAGCTCAACCATCTACAATGAGCAGTTCTTC
CDR3aa: CASSSTIYNEQFF

j_gene: TRBJ2-1
v_gene: TRBV14
len: 15
d_gene: .
abundance: once
CDR3nt: TGTGCCAGCAGCCAAAGGGGGGAGCCCTACAATGAGCAGTTCTTC
CDR3aa: CASSQRGEPYNEQFF

j_gene: TRBJ2-7
v_gene: TRBV9
len: 14
d_gene: .
abundance: once
CDR3nt: TGTGCCAGCAGCGTTCTGCGGGGCCCCAACGAGCAGTACTTC
CDR3aa: CASSVLRGPNEQYF

j_gene: TRBJ2-1
v_gene: TRBV28
len: 16
d_gene: TRBD2
abundance: .
CDR3nt: TGTGCCAGCAGTTTTTCTCTAGCGGGGGGTTACAATGAGCAGTTCTTC
CDR3aa: CASSFSLAGGYNEQFF

j_gene: TRBJ2-3
v_gene: TRBV27
len: 16
d_gene: .
abundance: .
CDR3nt: TGTGCCAGCAGTTTATCGCTCGCGCTACGGGGGGATACGCAGTATTTT
CDR3aa: CASSLSLALRGDTQYF

j_gene: TRBJ1-2
v_gene: TRBV5-6
len: 16
d_gene: TRBD1
abundance: .
CDR3nt: TGTGCCAGCAGCTTGGAGGGGGCCCCCGCTAACTATGGCTACACCTTC
CDR3aa: CASSLEGAPANYGYTF

j_gene: TRBJ2-1
v_gene: TRBV15
len: 15
d_gene: TRBD2
abundance: .
CDR3nt: TGTGCCACCAGCAGAACCCCCGGGACTAGGGATGAGCAGTTCTTC
CDR3aa: CATSRTPGTRDEQFF

j_gene: TRBJ1-6
v_gene: TRBV4-3
len: 15
d_gene: .
abundance: .
CDR3nt: TGCGCCAGCAGCGGAGGGGCCCGCGCGGCTTCACCCCTCCACTTT
CDR3aa: CASSGGARAASPLHF

j_gene: TRBJ1-2
v_gene: TRBV19
len: 14
d_gene: TRBD1
abundance: .
CDR3nt: TGTGCCAGTAGTGAAAGACAGGGGAACTATGGCTACACCTTC
CDR3aa: CASSERQGNYGYTF

j_gene: TRBJ1-1
v_gene: TRBV14
len: 13
d_gene: .
abundance: .
CDR3nt: TGTGCCAGCCAGTGGGGCAGGGATTCTGAAGCTTTCTTT
CDR3aa: CASQWGRDSEAFF

j_gene: TRBJ1-5
v_gene: TRBV19
len: 15
d_gene: TRBD1
abundance: few
CDR3nt: TGTGCCAGTAGTATCCAAGGACAGGGCGGGCAGCCCCAGCATTTT
CDR3aa: CASSIQGQGGQPQHF

j_gene: TRBJ1-1
v_gene: TRBV2
len: 13
d_gene: .
abundance: .
CDR3nt: TGTGCCAGCAGGAAGACAGGGAACACTGAAGCTTTCTTT
CDR3aa: CASRKTGNTEAFF

j_gene: TRBJ2-5
v_gene: TRBV5-1
len: 13
d_gene: .
abundance: few
CDR3nt: TGCGCCAGCAGCTTGTCCACTAAAGAGACCCAGTACTTC
CDR3aa: CASSLSTKETQYF

j_gene: TRBJ2-5
v_gene: TRBV6-6
len: 13
d_gene: .
abundance: once
CDR3nt: TGTGCCAGCAGTTACTCGACCCTAAAGACCCAGTACTTC
CDR3aa: CASSYSTLKTQYF

j_gene: TRBJ2-1
v_gene: TRBV5-4
len: 13
d_gene: TRBD2
abundance: few
CDR3nt: TGTGCCAGCAGCCCAGGCGGGGGAAATGAGCAGTTCTTC
CDR3aa: CASSPGGGNEQFF

j_gene: TRBJ1-3
v_gene: TRBV4-3
len: 16
d_gene: .
abundance: .
CDR3nt: TGCGCCAGCAGCCAAGACTGGACAGTGACTGGAAACACCATATATTTT
CDR3aa: CASSQDWTVTGNTIYF

j_gene: TRBJ2-7
v_gene: TRBV4-3
len: 14
d_gene: .
abundance: .
CDR3nt: TGCGCCAGCAGCCAAGAGACCAGCTCCTACGAGCAGTACTTC
CDR3aa: CASSQETSSYEQYF

j_gene: TRBJ1-5
v_gene: TRBV2
len: 15
d_gene: .
abundance: few
CDR3nt: TGTGCCAGCAGTGAGTCGGTCATGAGCAATCAGCCCCAGCATTTT
CDR3aa: CASSESVMSNQPQHF

j_gene: TRBJ1-1
v_gene: TRBV4-3
len: 15
d_gene: .
abundance: .
CDR3nt: TGCGCCAGCAGCTGGGGGACACAGCTGAACACTGAAGCTTTCTTT
CDR3aa: CASSWGTQLNTEAFF

j_gene: TRBJ1-1
v_gene: TRBV5-4
len: 14
d_gene: .
abundance: .
CDR3nt: TGTGCCAGCAGGACCGACTTAATGAACACTGAAGCTTTCTTT
CDR3aa: CASRTDLMNTEAFF